This T cell receptor beta chain stems from a study of T cell clones after liver transplantation. Here immunoSEQ multiplex PCR was the method, and the copy in TCRdb shows in-frame clones only, minus some. The table records about 75,000 clones, roughly 84% of them present only once. CDR1 is SGDLS, CDR2 YYNGEE, per germline. The CDR3 is 15 residues long. The J segment lost 7 bases and the V segment lost 4 bases, leaving 11 bases of the junction unmatched. The source material was CD4+ T cells from blood, sampled roughly 50 months after liver transplant. The chain carries TRBV9 and TRBJ2-4; the match to TRBD1 covers 7 bases. This receptor was obtained from a human patient who received a liver transplant. Some T cells may have come from the graft donor. Here the CDR3 reads CASSQTQGPLNIQYF. In DNA, the CDR3 is TGTGCCAGCAGCCAAACACAGGGGCCATTGAACATTCAGTACTTC.